This T cell receptor (beta chain) was retrieved from a study of blood T cell repertoires in COVID-19. About the study: Collection of acute and convalescent COVID-19 samples took place in the United States, Italy and Spain.

Method: immunoSEQ multiplex PCR; TCRdb's copy keeps in-frame clones and lacks some. The sample lists 250,000 to 350,000 clones; approximately 86% were seen once. This CDR3 spans 18 amino acids. In germline, CDR1 is SGHDT, CDR2 YYEEEE. Losses at the gene ends were 0 bases for V and 7 bases for J; bases not matched to a gene: 16. Sequences were obtained from peripheral blood. This sequence was found in a young man with active or convalescent COVID-19. V gene TRBV5-6 combines with J gene TRBJ2-7, with 10 bases fitting TRBD1. The CDR3 protein is CASSLGPPSGQGIGEQYF. For the CDR3, the DNA is TGTGCCAGCAGCTTGGGGCCCCCGTCGGGACAGGGGATAGGAGAGCAGTACTTC.